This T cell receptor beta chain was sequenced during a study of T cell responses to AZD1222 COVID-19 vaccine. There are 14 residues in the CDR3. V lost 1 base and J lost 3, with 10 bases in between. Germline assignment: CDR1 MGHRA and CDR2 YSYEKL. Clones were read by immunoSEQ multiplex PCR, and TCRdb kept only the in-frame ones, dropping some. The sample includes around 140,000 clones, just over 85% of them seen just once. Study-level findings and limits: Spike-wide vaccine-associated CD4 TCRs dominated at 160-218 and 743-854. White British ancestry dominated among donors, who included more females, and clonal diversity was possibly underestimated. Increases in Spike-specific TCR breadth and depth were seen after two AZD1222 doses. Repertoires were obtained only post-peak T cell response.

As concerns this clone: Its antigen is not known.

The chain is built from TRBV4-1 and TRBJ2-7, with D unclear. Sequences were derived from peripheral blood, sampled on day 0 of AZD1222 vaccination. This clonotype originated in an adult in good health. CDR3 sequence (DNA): TGCGCCAGCAGCCAAGTTCACCTATTCTACGAGCAGTACTTC. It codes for CASSQVHLFYEQYF.